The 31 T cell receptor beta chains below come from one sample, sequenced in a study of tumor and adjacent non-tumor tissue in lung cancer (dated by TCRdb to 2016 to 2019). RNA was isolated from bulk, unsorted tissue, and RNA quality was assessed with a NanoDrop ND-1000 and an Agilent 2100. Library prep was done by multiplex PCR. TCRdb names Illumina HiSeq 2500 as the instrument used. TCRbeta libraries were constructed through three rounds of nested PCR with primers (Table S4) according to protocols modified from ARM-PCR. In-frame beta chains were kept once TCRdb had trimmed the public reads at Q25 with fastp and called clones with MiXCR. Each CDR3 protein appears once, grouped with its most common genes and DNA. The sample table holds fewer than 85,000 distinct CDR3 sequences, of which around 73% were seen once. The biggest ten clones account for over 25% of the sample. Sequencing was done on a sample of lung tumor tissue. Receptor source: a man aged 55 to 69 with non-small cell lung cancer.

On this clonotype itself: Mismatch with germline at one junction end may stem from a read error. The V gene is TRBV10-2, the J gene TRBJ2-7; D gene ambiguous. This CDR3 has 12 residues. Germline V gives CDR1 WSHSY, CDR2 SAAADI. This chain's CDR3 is CVSSPVTLEQYF. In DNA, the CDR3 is TGCGTCAGCAGTCCAGTTACGCTCGAGCAGTACTTC.

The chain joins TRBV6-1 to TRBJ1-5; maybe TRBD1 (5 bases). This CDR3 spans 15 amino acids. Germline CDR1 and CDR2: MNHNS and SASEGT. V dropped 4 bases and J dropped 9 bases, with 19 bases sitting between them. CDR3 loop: CASSGLRQGSRPQHF. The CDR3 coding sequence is TGTGCCAGCAGTGGATTACGGCAGGGTTCTCGGCCCCAGCATTTT.

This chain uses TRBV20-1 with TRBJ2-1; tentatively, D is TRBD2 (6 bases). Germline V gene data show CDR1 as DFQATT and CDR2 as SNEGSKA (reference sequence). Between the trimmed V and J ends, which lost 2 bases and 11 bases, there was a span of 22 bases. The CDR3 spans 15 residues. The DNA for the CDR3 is TGCAGTGCTAGATTGGCCGGGGGAATCTCAAATAAGCAGTTCTTC. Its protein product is CSARLAGGISNKQFF.

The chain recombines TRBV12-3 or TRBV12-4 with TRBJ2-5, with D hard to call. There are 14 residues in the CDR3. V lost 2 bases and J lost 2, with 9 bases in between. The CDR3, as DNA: TGTGCCAGCAGTTTATGGTATTTACAAGAGACCCAGTACTTC. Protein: CASSLWYLQETQYF.

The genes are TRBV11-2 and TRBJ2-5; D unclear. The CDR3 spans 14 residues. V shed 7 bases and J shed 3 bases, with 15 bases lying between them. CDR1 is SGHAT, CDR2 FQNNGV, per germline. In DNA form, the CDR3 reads TGTGCCAGCAACACCGTCGGCTGGGAAGAGACCCAGTACTTC. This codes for CASNTVGWEETQYF.

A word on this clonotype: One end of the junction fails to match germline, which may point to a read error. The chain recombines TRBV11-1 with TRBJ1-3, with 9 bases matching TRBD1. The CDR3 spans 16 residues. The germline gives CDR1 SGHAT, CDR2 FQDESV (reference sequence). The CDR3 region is CASSFGTGFTGNTIYF. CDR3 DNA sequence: TGTGCCAGCAGCTTCGGGACAGGGTTCACCGGAAACACCATATATTTC.

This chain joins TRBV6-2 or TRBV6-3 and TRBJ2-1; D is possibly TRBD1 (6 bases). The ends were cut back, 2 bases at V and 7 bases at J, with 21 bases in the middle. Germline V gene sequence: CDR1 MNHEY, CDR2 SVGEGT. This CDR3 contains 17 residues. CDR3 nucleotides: TGTGCCAGCAGTTACGACAGGCCTGATAAATTATATAATGAGCAGTTCTTC. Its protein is CASSYDRPDKLYNEQFF.

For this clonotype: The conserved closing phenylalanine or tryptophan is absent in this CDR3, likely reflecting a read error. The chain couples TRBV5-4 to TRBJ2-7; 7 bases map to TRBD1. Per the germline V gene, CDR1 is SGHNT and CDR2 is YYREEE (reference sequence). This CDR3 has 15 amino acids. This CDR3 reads CASSSTGQETYEQYL. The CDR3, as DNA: TGTGCCAGTAGCTCTACTGGACAGGAGACCTACGAGCAGTACCTC.

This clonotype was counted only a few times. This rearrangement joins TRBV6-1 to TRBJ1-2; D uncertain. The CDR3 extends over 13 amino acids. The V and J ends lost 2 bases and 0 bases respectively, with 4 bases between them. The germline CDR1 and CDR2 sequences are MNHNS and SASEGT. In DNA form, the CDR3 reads TGTGCCAGCAGTGAAACAGCTAACTATGGCTACACCTTC. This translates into CASSETANYGYTF.

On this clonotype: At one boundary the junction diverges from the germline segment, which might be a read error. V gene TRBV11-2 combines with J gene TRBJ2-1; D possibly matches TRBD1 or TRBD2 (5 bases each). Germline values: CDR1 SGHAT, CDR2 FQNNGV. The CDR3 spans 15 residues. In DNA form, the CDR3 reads TGTGCCAGCAGCTTGGCTAGAGGGGCGCGGTGGGAGCAGTTATTC. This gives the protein CASSLARGARWEQLF.

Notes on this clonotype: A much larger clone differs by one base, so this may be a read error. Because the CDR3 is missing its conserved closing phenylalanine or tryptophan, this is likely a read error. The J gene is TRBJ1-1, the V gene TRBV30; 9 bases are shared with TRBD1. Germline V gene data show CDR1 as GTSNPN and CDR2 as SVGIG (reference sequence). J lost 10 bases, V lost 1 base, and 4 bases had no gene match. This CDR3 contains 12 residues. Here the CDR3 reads CAWSDGQGTAFL. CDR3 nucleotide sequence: TGTGCCTGGAGTGACGGACAGGGGACAGCTTTCTTA.

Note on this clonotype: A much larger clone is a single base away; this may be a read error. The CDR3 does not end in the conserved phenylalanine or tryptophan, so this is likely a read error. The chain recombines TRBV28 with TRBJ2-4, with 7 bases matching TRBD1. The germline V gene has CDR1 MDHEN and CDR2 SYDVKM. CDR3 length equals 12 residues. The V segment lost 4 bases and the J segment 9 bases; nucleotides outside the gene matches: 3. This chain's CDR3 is CASSSPGGIQYL. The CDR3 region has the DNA TGTGCCAGCAGTTCCCCAGGGGGCATTCAGTACCTC.

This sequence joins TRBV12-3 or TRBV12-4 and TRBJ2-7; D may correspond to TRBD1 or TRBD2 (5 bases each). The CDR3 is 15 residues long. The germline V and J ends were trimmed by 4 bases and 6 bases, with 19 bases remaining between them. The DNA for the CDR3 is TGTGCCAGCAGTTCGGGACCCCAATACAGCGCCGAGCAGTACTTC. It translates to CASSSGPQYSAEQYF.

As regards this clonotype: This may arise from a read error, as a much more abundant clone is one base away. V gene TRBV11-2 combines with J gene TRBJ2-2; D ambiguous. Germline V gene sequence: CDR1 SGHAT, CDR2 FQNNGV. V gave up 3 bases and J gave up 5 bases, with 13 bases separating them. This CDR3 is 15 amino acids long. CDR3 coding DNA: TGTGCCAGCAGCTTCCTGGACCACCGAACCGGGGAGCTGTTTTTT. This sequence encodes CASSFLDHRTGELFF.

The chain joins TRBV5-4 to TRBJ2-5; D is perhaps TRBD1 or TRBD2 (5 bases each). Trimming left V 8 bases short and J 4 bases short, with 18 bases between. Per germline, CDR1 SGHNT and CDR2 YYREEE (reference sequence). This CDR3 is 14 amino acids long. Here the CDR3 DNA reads TGTGCCAGGAGCCTGGGGACGACACGAGAGACCCAGTACTTC. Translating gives CARSLGTTRETQYF.

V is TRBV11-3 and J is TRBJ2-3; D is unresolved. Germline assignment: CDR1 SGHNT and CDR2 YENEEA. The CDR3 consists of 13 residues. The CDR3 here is CISSLVTQDTQYF. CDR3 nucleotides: TGTATCAGCAGCTTAGTCACCCAAGATACGCAGTATTTT.

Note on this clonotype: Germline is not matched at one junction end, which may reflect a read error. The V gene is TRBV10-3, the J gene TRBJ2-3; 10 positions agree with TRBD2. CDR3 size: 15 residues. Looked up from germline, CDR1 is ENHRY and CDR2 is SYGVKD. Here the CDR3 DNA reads TGTACCATCAGTGAGTGGACTAGCGGCACATGTATGCAGTATTTT. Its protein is CTISEWTSGTCMQYF.

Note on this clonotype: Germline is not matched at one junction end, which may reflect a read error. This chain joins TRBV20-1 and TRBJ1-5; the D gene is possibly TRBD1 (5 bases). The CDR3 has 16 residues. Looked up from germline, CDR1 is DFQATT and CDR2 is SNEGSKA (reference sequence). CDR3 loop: CSARGRTSMSNQPQHF. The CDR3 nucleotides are TGCAGTGCTAGAGGCCGGACATCCATGAGCAATCAGCCCCAGCACTTT.

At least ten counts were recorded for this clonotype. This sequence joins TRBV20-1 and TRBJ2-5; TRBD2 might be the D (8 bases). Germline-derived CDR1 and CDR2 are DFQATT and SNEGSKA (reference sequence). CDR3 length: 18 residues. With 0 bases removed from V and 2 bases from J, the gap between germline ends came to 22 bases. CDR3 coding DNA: TGCAGTGCTAGAGAGAGTTTTACGGGAGGGGGCCAACAAGAGACCCAGTACTTC. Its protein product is CSARESFTGGGQQETQYF.

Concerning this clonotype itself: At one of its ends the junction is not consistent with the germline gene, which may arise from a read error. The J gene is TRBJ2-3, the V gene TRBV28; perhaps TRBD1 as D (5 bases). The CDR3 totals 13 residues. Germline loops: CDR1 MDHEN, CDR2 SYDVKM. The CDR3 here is CASTQSGTGTQYF. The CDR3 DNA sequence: TGTGCCAGCACACAAAGTGGCACAGGTACGCAGTATTTT. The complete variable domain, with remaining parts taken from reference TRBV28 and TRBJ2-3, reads DVKVTQSSRYLVKRTGEKVFLECVQDMDHENMFWYRQDPGLGLRLIYFSYDVKMKEKGDIPEGYSVSREKKERFSLILESASTNQTSMYLCASTQSGTGTQYFGPGTRLTVL.

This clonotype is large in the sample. This CDR3 reads CSGGGDTQYF. CDR3 nucleotides: TGCAGCGGTGGTGGAGATACGCAGTATTTT. The chain couples TRBV29-1 to TRBJ2-3, with D unresolved. CDR1 is SQVTM, CDR2 ANQGSEA, per germline. Trimming took 7 bases from V and 5 from J, leaving 7 bases between them. The CDR3 runs to 10 residues.

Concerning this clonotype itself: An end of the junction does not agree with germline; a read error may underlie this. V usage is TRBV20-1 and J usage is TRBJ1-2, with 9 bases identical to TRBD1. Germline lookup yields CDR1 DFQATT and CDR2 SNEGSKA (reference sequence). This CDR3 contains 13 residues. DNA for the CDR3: TGCAGTGCTAAAGATGGGACAGGGTATGGTTACACCTTC. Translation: CSAKDGTGYGYTF.

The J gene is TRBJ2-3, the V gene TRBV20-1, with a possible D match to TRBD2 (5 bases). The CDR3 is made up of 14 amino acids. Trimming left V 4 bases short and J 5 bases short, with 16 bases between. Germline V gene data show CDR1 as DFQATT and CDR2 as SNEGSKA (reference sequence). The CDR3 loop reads CSAKIMGAGDTQYF. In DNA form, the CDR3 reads TGCAGTGCTAAGATAATGGGCGCGGGAGATACGCAGTATTTT.

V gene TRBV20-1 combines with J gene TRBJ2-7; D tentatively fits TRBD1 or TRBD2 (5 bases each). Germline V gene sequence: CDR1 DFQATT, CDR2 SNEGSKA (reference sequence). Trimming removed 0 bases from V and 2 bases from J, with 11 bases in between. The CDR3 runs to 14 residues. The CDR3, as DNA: TGCAGTGCTAGAGAGAGGGGACCCCCCTACGAGCAGTACTTC. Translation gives CSARERGPPYEQYF.

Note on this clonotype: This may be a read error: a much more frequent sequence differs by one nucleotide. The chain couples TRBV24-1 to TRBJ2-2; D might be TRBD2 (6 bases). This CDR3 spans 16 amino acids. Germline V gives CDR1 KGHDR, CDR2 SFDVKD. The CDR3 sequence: CATSGGGSSNTWELFF. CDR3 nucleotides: TGTGCCACCAGTGGCGGAGGGTCCTCGAACACCTGGGAGCTGTTTTTT.

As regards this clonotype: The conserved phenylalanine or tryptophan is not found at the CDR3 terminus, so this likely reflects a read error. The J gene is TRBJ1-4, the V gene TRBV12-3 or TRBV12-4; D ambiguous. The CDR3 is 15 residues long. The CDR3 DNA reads TGTGCCAGCATTTTAAGTGGTGGACGAATGAAAACTCTGTTTATT. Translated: CASILSGGRMKTLFI.

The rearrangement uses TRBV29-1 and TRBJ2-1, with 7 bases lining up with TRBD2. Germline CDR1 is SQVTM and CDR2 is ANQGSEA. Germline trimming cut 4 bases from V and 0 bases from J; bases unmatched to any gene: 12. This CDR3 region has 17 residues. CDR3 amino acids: CSVVLWTSGSSYNEQFF. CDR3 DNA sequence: TGCAGCGTTGTATTATGGACTAGTGGGAGCTCCTACAATGAGCAGTTCTTC.

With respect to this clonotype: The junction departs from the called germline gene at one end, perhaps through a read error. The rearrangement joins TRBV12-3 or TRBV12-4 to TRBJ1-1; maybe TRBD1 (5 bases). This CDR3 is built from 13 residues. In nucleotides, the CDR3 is TGTGCCAACAGTTTTGGGGCTTTCAGGGAGGCTTTCTTT. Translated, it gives CANSFGAFREAFF.

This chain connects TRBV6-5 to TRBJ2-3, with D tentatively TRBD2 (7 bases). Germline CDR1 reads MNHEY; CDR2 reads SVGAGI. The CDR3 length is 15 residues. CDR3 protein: CTGSHSGGGTDTQYF. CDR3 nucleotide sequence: TGTACCGGCAGTCACTCGGGGGGCGGTACAGATACGCAGTATTTT.

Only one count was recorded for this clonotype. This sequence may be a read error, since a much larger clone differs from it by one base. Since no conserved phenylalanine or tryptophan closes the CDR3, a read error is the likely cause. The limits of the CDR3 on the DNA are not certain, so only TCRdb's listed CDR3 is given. The CDR3 spells CSAQAGTEQPRHS. This sequence joins TRBV20-1 and TRBJ1-5; the table calls TRBD1, which could not be checked here. Germline assignment: CDR1 DFQATT and CDR2 SNEGSKA (reference sequence). The CDR3 is 13 residues long, ends included.

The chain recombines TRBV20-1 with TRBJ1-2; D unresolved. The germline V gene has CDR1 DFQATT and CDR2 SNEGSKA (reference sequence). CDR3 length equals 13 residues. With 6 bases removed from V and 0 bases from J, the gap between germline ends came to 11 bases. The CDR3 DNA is TGCAGTGCCAAGGGTCCTACTAACTATGGCTACACCTTC. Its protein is CSAKGPTNYGYTF.